A single sample gave rise to the 10 T cell receptor beta chains below, sequenced in a study of blood T cell repertoires in COVID-19. Only in-frame clones appear in the TCRdb table, and some are missing; sequencing was by immunoSEQ multiplex PCR. The sample contains roughly 380,000 clones, around 87% of which appear only once. What was sequenced was PBMCs or T cells enriched from blood (not recorded which). All receptors come from a man aged 25-45 years who had recovered from COVID-19.

For this clone: Other DNA sequences in the sample encode the same CDR3. The CDR3 DNA reads as TGCAGTGCTAGAACGAGTTACGAGCAGTACTTC. The encoded protein is CSARTSYEQYF. The V call is TRBV20-1, the J call TRBJ2-7; D unclear. The germline V gene encodes CDR1 DFQATT and CDR2 SNEGSKA (reference sequence). CDR3 length equals 11 residues. Trimming pared 2 bases from V and 4 bases from J, leaving 6 bases between.

The chain recombines TRBV4-1 with TRBJ2-5; maybe TRBD2 (5 bases). In germline, CDR1 is MGHRA, CDR2 YSYEKL. V lost 1 base, J lost 5 bases, and 23 bases lay in between. The CDR3 sequence is 18 residues long. The CDR3 DNA follows: TGCGCCAGCAGCCAAGGGAGATTCGGGGATATCGGCAAGGAGACCCAGTACTTC. It yields the protein CASSQGRFGDIGKETQYF.

The chain links TRBV5-1 to TRBJ1-5, with TRBD1 as a possible D gene (6 bases). Trimming removed 4 bases from V and 7 bases from J, with 12 bases in between. This CDR3 comprises 13 residues. Germline V lookup: CDR1 SGHRS, CDR2 YFSETQ. The chain's CDR3 is CASSDRGGQPQHF. DNA for the CDR3: TGCGCCAGCAGCGATCGAGGGGGACAGCCCCAGCATTTT.

The chain combines TRBV21-1 with TRBJ1-4. TRBV21-1 is annotated as a pseudogene. There are 19 residues in the CDR3. In DNA form, the CDR3 reads TGTGCCAGCAGCACCCCATGTGGGGTCGTCCGGAGGAAGAATGAAAAACTGTTTTTT. Translating it yields CASSTPCGVVRRKNEKLFF.

The V gene is TRBV2, the J gene TRBJ2-1, with TRBD2 as a possible D gene (5 bases). Germline CDR1 SNHLY, CDR2 FYNNEI. This CDR3 comprises 15 residues. The ends were cut back, 4 bases at V and 0 bases at J, with 10 bases in the middle. The CDR3 reads CASSGGLTSYNEQFF. DNA of the CDR3: TGTGCCAGCAGTGGAGGGCTTACCTCCTACAATGAGCAGTTCTTC.

This sequence joins TRBV3-1 (or the pseudogene TRBV3-2) and TRBJ2-1, with D unresolved. The CDR3 totals 13 residues. Trimming shortened V by 4 bases and J by 15 bases, and 19 bases separated the two germline ends. In germline, CDR1 is LGHDT, CDR2 YNNKEL (reference sequence). The CDR3 nucleotides are TGTGCCAGCAGCCTTCTCGACGGAGAGTCCCCGTTCTTC. Its translation is CASSLLDGESPFF.

The chain carries TRBV5-1 and TRBJ1-5; D ambiguous. V lost 2 bases to trimming and J lost 3 bases, with 12 bases between them. Germline loops: CDR1 SGHRS, CDR2 YFSETQ. The CDR3 spans 15 residues. The CDR3 coding sequence is TGCGCCAGCAGCTTAGGAGGAATTGACAATCAGCCCCAGCATTTT. Its protein product is CASSLGGIDNQPQHF.

The chain employs TRBV7-2 and TRBJ1-2, with 9 bases aligning to TRBD1. Trimming took 5 bases from V and 7 from J; bases not matched to a gene: 14. Germline values: CDR1 SGHTA, CDR2 FQGNSA. This CDR3 has 16 residues. The CDR3 protein is CASSRTGTGLTGGYTF. In nucleotides, the CDR3 is TGTGCCAGCAGCCGTACTGGGACAGGGCTCACGGGTGGCTACACCTTC.

The V and J genes are TRBV5-1 and TRBJ2-5; weak D call: TRBD1 (6 bases). CDR1 and CDR2 from the germline V gene are SGHRS and YFSETQ. The V gene lost 2 bases and the J gene lost 2 bases, with 7 bases spanning the gap. The CDR3 spans 13 residues. CDR3 protein: CASSFGQQETQYF. Here the CDR3 DNA reads TGCGCCAGCAGCTTCGGACAGCAAGAGACCCAGTACTTC.

This clone was recorded only once. The V call is TRBV5-1, the J call TRBJ1-2; the D is unclear. With 0 bases removed from V and 4 bases from J, the gap between germline ends came to 16 bases. CDR1 and CDR2 from the germline V gene are SGHRS and YFSETQ. The CDR3 runs to 16 residues. In DNA form, the CDR3 reads TGCGCCAGCAGCTTGGGTTCCGGCGCGGAGGGCTATGGCTACACCTTC. Amino acids: CASSLGSGAEGYGYTF.